Below are 23 T cell receptor beta chains sequenced from a single sample in a study of regulatory T cells in long-lasting Graves disease. Construction of the TCR beta libraries employed iRepertoire HTBI primers in conjunction with Arm-PCR of CDR3 regions. TCRdb independently ran MiXCR on the multiplex PCR reads; one entry per CDR3 protein. The table shows about 380,000 distinct CDR3 sequences, with around a sixth occurring only once. As for time point: newly diagnosed GD, antithyroid drugs for less than 3 months. The authors made the TCR library using RNA they extracted from PBMCs. The sample in question was peripheral blood mononuclear cells (PBMCs), obtained at new diagnosis, from a patient treated with antithyroid drugs. The receptor source for this set is a female donor with Graves disease.

The chain is built from TRBV6-2 or TRBV6-3 and TRBJ2-7; 7 bases match TRBD2. The CDR3 totals 14 residues. Germline V gives CDR1 MNHEY, CDR2 SVGEGT. Losses at the gene ends were 1 base for V and 6 bases for J; bases not matched to a gene: 6. CDR3 residues: CASSYFGGLLEQYF. CDR3 nucleotide sequence: TGTGCCAGCAGTTACTTCGGGGGGTTACTCGAGCAGTACTTC.

In its sample, this clonotype was seen many times. CDR3 protein: CASSLSGDRGIYEQYF. CDR3 sequence (DNA): TGTGCCAGCAGTTTATCGGGGGACAGGGGGATCTACGAGCAGTACTTC. The chain has TRBV27 and TRBJ2-7, with 11 bases matching TRBD1. J lost 3 bases, V lost 0 bases, and 4 bases had no gene match. In germline, CDR1 is MNHEY, CDR2 SMNVEV (reference sequence). The length of the CDR3 is 16 residues.

In its sample, this clonotype was seen many times. The V and J genes are TRBV10-1 and TRBJ2-7; D not certain. Germline loops: CDR1 WNHNN, CDR2 SYGVQD (reference sequence). This CDR3 region has 14 residues. Trimming shortened V by 5 bases and J by 3 bases, and 14 bases separated the two germline ends. The CDR3 DNA follows: TGCGCCAGCAGTCAAAGAGACAAGGGCTACGAGCAGTACTTC. Translated: CASSQRDKGYEQYF.

This clonotype was counted at least ten times. The chain carries TRBV9 and TRBJ2-2, with TRBD1 as a possible D gene (5 bases). V was cut by 0 bases and J by 0 bases, with 15 bases left in between. CDR1 is SGDLS, CDR2 YYNGEE, per germline. CDR3 length: 18 amino acids. The CDR3 loop reads CASSVGPWGSSNTGELFF. CDR3 sequence (DNA): TGTGCCAGCAGCGTAGGCCCGTGGGGCAGCTCGAACACCGGGGAGCTGTTTTTT.

This clonotype was observed many times. The genes are TRBV7-2 and TRBJ1-2; D is ambiguous. V was trimmed by 3 bases and J by 2 bases, leaving 10 bases between them. Germline loops: CDR1 SGHTA, CDR2 FQGNSA. CDR3 length: 14 residues. The CDR3 spells CASSFEWNNYGYTF. CDR3 sequence (DNA): TGTGCCAGCAGCTTCGAGTGGAACAACTATGGCTACACCTTC.

This clonotype was counted ten times or more. This rearrangement joins TRBV13 to TRBJ1-1; no definite D call. From germline, CDR1 is PRHDT and CDR2 FYEKMQ (reference sequence). The CDR3 extends over 15 amino acids. Trimming removed 0 bases from V and 0 bases from J, with 8 bases in between. The CDR3 DNA is TGTGCCAGCAGCTTAGGCCGGGTCTTGAACACTGAAGCTTTCTTT. Translating gives CASSLGRVLNTEAFF. The full variable domain, completed using reference TRBV13 and TRBJ1-1, is AAGVIQSPRHLIKEKRETATLKCYPIPRHDTVYWYQQGPGQDPQFLISFYEKMQSDKGSIPDRFSAQQFSDYHSELNMSSLELGDSALYFCASSLGRVLNTEAFFGQGTRLTVV.

The chain carries TRBV12-3 or TRBV12-4 and TRBJ2-2, with D uncertain. The CDR3 sequence is 13 residues long. The V end lost 3 bases, the J end lost 4 bases, and 6 bases lay between the germline ends. As DNA, the CDR3 is TGTGCCAGCAGTTTCGCGAGCACCGGGGAGCTGTTTTTT. Its translation is CASSFASTGELFF.

This clonotype was observed many times. The rearrangement uses TRBV7-9 and TRBJ2-7, with unresolved D. The germline V gene encodes CDR1 SEHNR and CDR2 FQNEAQ (reference sequence). V was cut by 3 bases and J by 1 base, with 10 bases left in between. The CDR3 covers 14 residues. The CDR3 loop is CASSFWQRSYEQYF. DNA of the CDR3: TGTGCCAGCAGCTTCTGGCAGAGATCCTACGAGCAGTACTTC.

The chain uses TRBV5-4 and TRBJ1-3; D call uncertain. V was cut by 1 base and J by 1 base, with 18 bases left in between. The V gene's germline CDR1 is SGHNT and CDR2 YYREEE (reference sequence). The CDR3 is 18 amino acids. DNA for the CDR3: TGTGCCAGCAGCTTGCTTGGATACCAGGACCCGTCTGGAAACACCATATATTTT. This encodes CASSLLGYQDPSGNTIYF.

In regard to this clonotype: This likely reflects a read error, since a far larger clone is one base away. The chain carries TRBV6-9 and TRBJ1-5, with TRBD1 matching over 9 bases. The germline gives CDR1 MNHGY, CDR2 SVAAGI. The CDR3 has 15 residues. CDR3 in DNA: TGTGCCAGCAGGGGACAGGGTGTTGGCAATCGGCCCCAGCATTTT. Translating it yields CASRGQGVGNRPQHF.

This clonotype came up many times. The chain links TRBV4-3 to TRBJ1-2; D uncertain. Looked up from germline, CDR1 is LGHNA and CDR2 is YSLEER. V lost 0 bases, J lost 10 bases, and 15 bases lay in between. There are 14 residues in the CDR3. In DNA form, the CDR3 reads TGCGCCAGCAGCCAAGATCGGGGAACAGCTATCTACACCTTC. This translates into CASSQDRGTAIYTF.

This clonotype was found once. This sequence joins TRBV11-1 and TRBJ2-7; D is unresolved. V gave up 5 bases and J gave up 4 bases, with 12 bases separating them. The germline gives CDR1 SGHAT, CDR2 FQDESV (reference sequence). The CDR3 runs to 13 residues. This CDR3 reads CASSQVDSYEQYF. The CDR3, as DNA: TGTGCCAGCAGCCAAGTCGATAGTTACGAGCAGTACTTC.

This clonotype has a count of ten or more. The V gene is TRBV20-1, the J gene TRBJ2-1; D uncertain. CDR3 size: 16 residues. Between the trimmed V and J ends, which lost 1 base and 7 bases, there was a span of 20 bases. The germline CDR1 and CDR2 sequences are DFQATT and SNEGSKA (reference sequence). CDR3 protein: CSARALPMDFGNEQFF. The CDR3 region has the DNA TGCAGTGCTAGAGCCCTCCCTATGGATTTCGGAAATGAGCAGTTCTTC.

The sample holds many counts of this clonotype. V gene TRBV12-3 or TRBV12-4 combines with J gene TRBJ2-7, with D maybe TRBD2 (5 bases). V shed 3 bases and J shed 4 bases, with 10 bases lying between them. CDR3 size: 13 residues. The CDR3 loop is CASSLTGIYEQYF. The CDR3 region has the DNA TGTGCCAGCAGTTTGACGGGGATATACGAGCAGTACTTC.

This clonotype was recorded at least ten times. CDR3 region: CSARGGDRGLVNEQFF. The CDR3 region has the DNA TGCAGTGCTAGGGGAGGGGACAGGGGGTTAGTGAATGAGCAGTTCTTC. The gene calls are TRBV20-1 and TRBJ2-1; 11 bases align to TRBD1. Per the germline V gene, CDR1 is DFQATT and CDR2 is SNEGSKA (reference sequence). Unmatched junction bases numbered 11, after V lost 3 bases and J lost 7 bases. The CDR3 contains 16 residues.

This clonotype has a count of ten or more. The chain combines TRBV2 with TRBJ2-1; 13 positions match TRBD2. CDR1 is SNHLY, CDR2 FYNNEI, per germline. This CDR3 contains 16 residues. J was trimmed by 10 bases and V by 5 bases; bases with no gene match: 11. The CDR3 reads CASSPHRTSGGLEQFF. The CDR3 nucleotides read TGTGCCAGCAGTCCCCACCGGACTAGCGGGGGCCTGGAGCAGTTCTTC.

This clonotype was recorded many times. This chain connects TRBV5-1 to TRBJ1-5, with 9 bases aligning to TRBD1. The CDR3 loop spans 15 amino acids. Germline V gene sequence: CDR1 SGHRS, CDR2 YFSETQ. J gave up 6 bases and V 5 bases, and 9 bases lay outside the gene matches. This chain's CDR3 is CASRSGTGSAQPQHF. Written as DNA, the CDR3 is TGCGCCAGCAGATCCGGGACAGGGAGCGCTCAGCCCCAGCATTTT.

The table lists this clonotype with many counts. This chain uses TRBV5-1 with TRBJ2-2; 7 bases are a match to TRBD1. Germline V CDR1 and CDR2: SGHRS, YFSETQ. The CDR3 spans 16 residues. V was clipped by 4 bases and J by 0 bases; unmatched bases: 6. The CDR3 DNA is TGCGCCAGCAGCCCTGGGACAGTGGCGAACACCGGGGAGCTGTTTTTT. Protein sequence: CASSPGTVANTGELFF.

This clonotype was recorded a few times. The rearrangement joins TRBV7-2 to TRBJ1-1; possible D gene TRBD1, 6 bases. Germline CDR1 and CDR2: SGHTA and FQGNSA. V was clipped by 8 bases and J by 10 bases, with 20 bases between them. This CDR3 is built from 13 residues. CDR3 in amino acids: CASPSPTTGLAFF. As DNA, the CDR3 is TGTGCCAGCCCTAGCCCTACAACAGGGCTAGCTTTCTTT.

This clonotype came up many times. The chain carries TRBV6-1 and TRBJ2-3, with TRBD2 matching 10 bases. Per the germline V gene, CDR1 is MNHNS and CDR2 is SASEGT. The CDR3 totals 16 residues. V was clipped by 1 base and J by 6 bases; unmatched bases: 7. The CDR3 protein is CASSEVERGGLDTQYF. The CDR3 DNA sequence: TGTGCCAGCAGTGAAGTTGAGCGGGGGGGCCTGGATACGCAGTATTTT.

The chain employs TRBV7-3 and TRBJ2-5; weak D call: TRBD2 (6 bases). V lost 4 bases to trimming and J lost 2 bases, with 14 bases between them. This CDR3 spans 15 amino acids. Germline lookup yields CDR1 SGHTA and CDR2 FQGTGA. Written as DNA, the CDR3 is TGTGCCAGCAGCTCCCGTGGGGGGATACAAGAGACCCAGTACTTC. Amino acids: CASSSRGGIQETQYF. The whole variable domain, filled in from reference TRBV7-3 and TRBJ2-5, reads GAGVSQTPSNKVTEKGKYVELRCDPISGHTALYWYRQSLGQGPEFLIYFQGTGAADDSGLPNDRFFAVRPEGSVSTLKIQRTERGDSAVYLCASSSRGGIQETQYFGPGTRLLVL.

This clonotype was seen many times. This rearrangement joins TRBV27 to TRBJ2-1; D is undetermined. The CDR3 extends over 13 amino acids. Trimming took 3 bases from V and 4 from J, leaving 7 bases between them. Germline CDR1 and CDR2: MNHEY and SMNVEV (reference sequence). The CDR3 is CASSFAGYNEQFF. DNA of the CDR3: TGTGCCAGCAGTTTTGCAGGATACAATGAGCAGTTCTTC.

Ten or more counts support this clonotype. The genes are TRBV20-1 and TRBJ1-1; a weak D match, TRBD1 (5 bases). Germline V gene lookup returns CDR1 DFQATT and CDR2 SNEGSKA (reference sequence). The CDR3 length is 13 residues. Trimming took 3 bases from V and 6 from J, leaving 14 bases between them. CDR3 region: CSASPLRGPEAFF. CDR3 coding DNA: TGCAGTGCTAGTCCTCTCCGGGGACCTGAAGCTTTCTTT.